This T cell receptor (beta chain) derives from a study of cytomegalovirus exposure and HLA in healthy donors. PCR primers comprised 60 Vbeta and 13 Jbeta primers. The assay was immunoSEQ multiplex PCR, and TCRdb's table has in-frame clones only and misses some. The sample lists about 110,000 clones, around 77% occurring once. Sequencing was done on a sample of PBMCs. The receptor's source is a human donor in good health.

Written as DNA, the CDR3 is TGCGCCAGCAGCTTGGAGACAGGGGGCTACAATGAGCAGTTCTTC. Translation gives CASSLETGGYNEQFF. The rearrangement links TRBV5-1 to TRBJ2-1; 9 nucleotides match TRBD1. This CDR3 has 15 residues. J was trimmed by 3 bases and V by 0 bases; bases with no gene match: 1. Germline loops: CDR1 SGHRS, CDR2 YFSETQ.